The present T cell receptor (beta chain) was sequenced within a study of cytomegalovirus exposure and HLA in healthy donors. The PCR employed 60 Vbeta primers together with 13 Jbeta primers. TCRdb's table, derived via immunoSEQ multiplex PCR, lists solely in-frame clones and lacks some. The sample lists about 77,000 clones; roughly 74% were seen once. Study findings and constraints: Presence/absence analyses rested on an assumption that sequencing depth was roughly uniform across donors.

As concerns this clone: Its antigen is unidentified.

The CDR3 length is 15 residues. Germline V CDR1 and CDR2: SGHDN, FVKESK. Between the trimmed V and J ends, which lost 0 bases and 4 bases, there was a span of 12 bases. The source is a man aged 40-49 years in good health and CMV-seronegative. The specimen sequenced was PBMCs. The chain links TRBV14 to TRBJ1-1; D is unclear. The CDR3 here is CASSQERSFGTEAFF. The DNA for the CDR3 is TGTGCCAGCAGCCAAGAGAGAAGTTTTGGCACTGAAGCTTTCTTT.